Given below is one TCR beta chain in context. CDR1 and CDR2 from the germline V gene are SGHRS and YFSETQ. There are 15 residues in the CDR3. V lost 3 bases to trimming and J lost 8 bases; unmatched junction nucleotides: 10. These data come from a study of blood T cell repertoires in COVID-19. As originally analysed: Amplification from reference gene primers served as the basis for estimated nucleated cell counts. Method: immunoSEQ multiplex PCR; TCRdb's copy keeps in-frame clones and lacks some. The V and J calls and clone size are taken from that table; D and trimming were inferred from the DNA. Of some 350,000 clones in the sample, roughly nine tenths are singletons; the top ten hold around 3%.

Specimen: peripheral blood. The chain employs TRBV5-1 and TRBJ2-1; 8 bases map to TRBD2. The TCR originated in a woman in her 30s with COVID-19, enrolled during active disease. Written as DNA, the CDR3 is TGCGCCAGCAGCTCGGCCGGGACTAGGCCGGATGAGCAGTTCTTC. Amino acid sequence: CASSSAGTRPDEQFF.